This entry features one TCR beta chain sequence. Antigen unknown. The germline V gene has CDR1 SGHKS and CDR2 YYEKEE (reference sequence). The CDR3 runs to 16 residues. Trimming shortened V by 4 bases and J by 0 bases, and 15 bases separated the two germline ends. This entry comes from a study of multiple sclerosis patients with progressive multifocal leukoencephalopathy. Findings and caveats of the study: Expanded clones at PML onset predated and persisted through natalizumab therapy. Findings may reflect JC virus infection or just general immunocompromise. Lower normalized Shannon entropy suggested reduced TRB diversity in most PML patients.

Documented time point: before natalizumab initiation. Every PCR reaction included synthetic inline CDR3 controls for all V-J pairings. TCRdb's table, derived via immunoSEQ multiplex PCR, lists solely in-frame clones and lacks some. This sample yields more than 30,000 clones, of which about 91% are seen a single time; around 1.8% belongs to the top ten. This chain links TRBV5-5 with TRBJ2-3, with D maybe TRBD2 (6 bases). The sample consisted of PBMCs. This TCR derives from a man aged 25 to 40 with multiple sclerosis. The CDR3 DNA is TGTGCCAGCAGCCCCCAGGTAGCGGCAAGCACAGATACGCAGTATTTT. It translates to CASSPQVAASTDTQYF.